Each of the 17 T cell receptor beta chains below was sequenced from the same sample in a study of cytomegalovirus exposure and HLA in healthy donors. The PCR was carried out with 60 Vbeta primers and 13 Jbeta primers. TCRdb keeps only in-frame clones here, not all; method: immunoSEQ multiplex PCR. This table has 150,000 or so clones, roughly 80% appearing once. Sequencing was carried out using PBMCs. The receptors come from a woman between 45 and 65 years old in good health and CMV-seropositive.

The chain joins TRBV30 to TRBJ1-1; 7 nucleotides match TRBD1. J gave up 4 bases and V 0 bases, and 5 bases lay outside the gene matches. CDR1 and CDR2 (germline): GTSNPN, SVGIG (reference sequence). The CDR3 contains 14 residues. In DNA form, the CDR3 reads TGTGCCTGGAGTGTGTCCAGGGGGTCCACTGAAGCTTTCTTT. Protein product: CAWSVSRGSTEAFF.

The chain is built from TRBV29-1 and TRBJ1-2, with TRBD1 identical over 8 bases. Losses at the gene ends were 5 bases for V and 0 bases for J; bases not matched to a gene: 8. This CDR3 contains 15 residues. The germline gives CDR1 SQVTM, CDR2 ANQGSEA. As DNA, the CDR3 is TGCAGCGTTTCGAAAGGGGACAGGACTAACTATGGCTACACCTTC. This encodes CSVSKGDRTNYGYTF.

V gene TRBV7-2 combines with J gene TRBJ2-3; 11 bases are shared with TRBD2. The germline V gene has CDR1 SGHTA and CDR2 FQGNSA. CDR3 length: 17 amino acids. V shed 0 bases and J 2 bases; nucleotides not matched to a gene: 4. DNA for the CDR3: TGTGCCAGCAGCTTAGCGCTAGCGGGGGGACACACAGATACGCAGTATTTT. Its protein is CASSLALAGGHTDTQYF.

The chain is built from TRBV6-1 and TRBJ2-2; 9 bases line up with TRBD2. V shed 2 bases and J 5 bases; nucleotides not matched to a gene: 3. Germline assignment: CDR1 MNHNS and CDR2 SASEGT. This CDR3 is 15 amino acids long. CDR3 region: CASSELAGFTGELFF. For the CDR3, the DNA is TGTGCCAGCAGTGAACTAGCGGGGTTTACCGGGGAGCTGTTTTTT.

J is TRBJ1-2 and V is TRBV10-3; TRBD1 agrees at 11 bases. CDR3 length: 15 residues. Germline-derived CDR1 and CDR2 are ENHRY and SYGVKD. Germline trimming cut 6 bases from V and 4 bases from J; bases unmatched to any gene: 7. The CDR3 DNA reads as TGTGCCATCAGGGCACCGGGACAGGGGGGCTATGGCTACACCTTC. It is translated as CAIRAPGQGGYGYTF.

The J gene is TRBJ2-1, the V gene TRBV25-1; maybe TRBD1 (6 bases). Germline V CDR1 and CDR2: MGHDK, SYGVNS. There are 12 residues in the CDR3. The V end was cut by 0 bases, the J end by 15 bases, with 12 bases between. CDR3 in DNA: TGTGCCAGCAGTGAATATGGGGGCCAGGGGTTCTTC. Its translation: CASSEYGGQGFF.

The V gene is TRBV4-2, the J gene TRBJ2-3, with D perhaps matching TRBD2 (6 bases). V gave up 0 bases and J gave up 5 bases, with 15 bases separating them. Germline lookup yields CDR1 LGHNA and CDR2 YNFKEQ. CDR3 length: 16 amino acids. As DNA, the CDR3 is TGTGCCAGCAGCCAAGACGGGACTCCGGGGGAAGATACGCAGTATTTT. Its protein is CASSQDGTPGEDTQYF.

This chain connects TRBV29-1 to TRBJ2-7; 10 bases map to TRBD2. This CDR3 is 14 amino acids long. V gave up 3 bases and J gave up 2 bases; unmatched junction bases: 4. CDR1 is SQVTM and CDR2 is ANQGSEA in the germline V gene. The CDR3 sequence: CSVELAGDTYEQYF. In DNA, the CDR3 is TGCAGCGTTGAGCTAGCGGGGGACACCTACGAGCAGTACTTC.

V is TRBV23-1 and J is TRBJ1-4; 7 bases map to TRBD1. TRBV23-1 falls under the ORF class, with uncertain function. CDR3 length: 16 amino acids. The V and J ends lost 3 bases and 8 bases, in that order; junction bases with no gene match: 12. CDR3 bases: TGCGCCAGCAGTCAGGGGGGACAGTTCTCTGGAGAAAAACTGTTTTTT. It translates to CASSQGGQFSGEKLFF.

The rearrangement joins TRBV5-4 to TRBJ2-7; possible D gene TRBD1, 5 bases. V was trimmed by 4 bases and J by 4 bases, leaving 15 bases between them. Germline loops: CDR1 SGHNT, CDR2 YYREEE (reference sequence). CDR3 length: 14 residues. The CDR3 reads CASSLELQAYEQYF. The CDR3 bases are TGTGCCAGCAGCCTGGAGTTACAGGCATACGAGCAGTACTTC.

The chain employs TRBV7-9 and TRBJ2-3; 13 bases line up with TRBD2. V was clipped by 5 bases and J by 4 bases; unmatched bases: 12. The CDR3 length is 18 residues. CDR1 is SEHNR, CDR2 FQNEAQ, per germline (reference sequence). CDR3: CASSPRGLAGAHPDTQYF. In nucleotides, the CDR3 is TGTGCCAGCAGCCCCCGAGGACTAGCGGGGGCCCACCCAGATACGCAGTATTTT.

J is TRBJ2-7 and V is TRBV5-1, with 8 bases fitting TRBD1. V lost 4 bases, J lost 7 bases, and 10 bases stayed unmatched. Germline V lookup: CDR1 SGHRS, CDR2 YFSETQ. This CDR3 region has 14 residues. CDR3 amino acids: CASSIAGGSREQYF. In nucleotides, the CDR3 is TGCGCCAGCAGCATTGCAGGGGGCTCGAGGGAGCAGTACTTC.

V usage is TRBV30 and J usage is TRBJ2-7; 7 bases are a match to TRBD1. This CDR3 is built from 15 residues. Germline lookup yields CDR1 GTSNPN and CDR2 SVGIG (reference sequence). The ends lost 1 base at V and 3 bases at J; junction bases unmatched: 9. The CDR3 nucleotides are TGTGCCTGGAGTGGGGACAGTGCCCGGGGCTACGAGCAGTACTTC. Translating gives CAWSGDSARGYEQYF.

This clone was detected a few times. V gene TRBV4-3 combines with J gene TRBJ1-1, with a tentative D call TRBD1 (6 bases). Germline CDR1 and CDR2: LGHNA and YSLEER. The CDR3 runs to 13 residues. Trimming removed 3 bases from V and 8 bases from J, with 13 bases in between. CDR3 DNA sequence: TGCGCCAGCAGCCAGTCGGGAGGGACAGAAGCTTTCTTT. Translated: CASSQSGGTEAFF.

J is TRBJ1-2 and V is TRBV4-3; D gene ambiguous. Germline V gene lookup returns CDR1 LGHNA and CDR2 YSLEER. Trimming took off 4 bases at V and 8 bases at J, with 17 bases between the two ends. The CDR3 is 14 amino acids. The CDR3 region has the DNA TGCGCCAGCAGCCCCAACCCGGAAGGGAGAGGCTACACCTTC. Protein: CASSPNPEGRGYTF.

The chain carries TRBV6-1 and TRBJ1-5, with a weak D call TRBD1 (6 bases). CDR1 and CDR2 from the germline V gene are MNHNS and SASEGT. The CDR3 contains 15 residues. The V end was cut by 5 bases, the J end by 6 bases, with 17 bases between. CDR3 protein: CASSPVWGQGQPQHF. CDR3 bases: TGTGCCAGCAGTCCCGTTTGGGGGCAGGGTCAGCCCCAGCATTTT.

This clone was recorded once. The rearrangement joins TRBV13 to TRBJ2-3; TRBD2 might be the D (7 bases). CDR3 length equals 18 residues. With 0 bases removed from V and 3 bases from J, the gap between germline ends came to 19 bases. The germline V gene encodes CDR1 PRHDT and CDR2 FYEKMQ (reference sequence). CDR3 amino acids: CASSLGGKGGGLTDTQYF. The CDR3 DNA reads TGTGCCAGCAGCTTAGGCGGTAAGGGGGGGGGCCTGACAGATACGCAGTATTTT.